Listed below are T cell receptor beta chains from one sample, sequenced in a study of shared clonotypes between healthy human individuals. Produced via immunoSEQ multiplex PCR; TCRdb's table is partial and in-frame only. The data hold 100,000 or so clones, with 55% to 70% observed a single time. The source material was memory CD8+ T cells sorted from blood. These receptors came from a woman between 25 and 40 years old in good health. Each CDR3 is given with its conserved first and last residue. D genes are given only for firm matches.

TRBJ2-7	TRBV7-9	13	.	CASSLTSFYEQYF
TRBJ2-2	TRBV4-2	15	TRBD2	CASSQEASGTGELFF
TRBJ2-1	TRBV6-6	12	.	CASGALYNEQFF
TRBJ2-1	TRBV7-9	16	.	CASSPRGGSSYNEQFF
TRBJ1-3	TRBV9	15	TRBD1	CASSRGQGMGNTIYF
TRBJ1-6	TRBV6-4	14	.	CASSDSQGNSPLHF
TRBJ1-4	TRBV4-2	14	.	CASSQAGGSEKLFF
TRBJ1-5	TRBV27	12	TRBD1	CASTTGNQPQHF
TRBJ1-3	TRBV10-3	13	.	CAIKGSQWDTIYF
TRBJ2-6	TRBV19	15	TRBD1	CATKQGHSGANVLTF
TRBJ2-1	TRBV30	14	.	CAWSVRGTYNEQFF
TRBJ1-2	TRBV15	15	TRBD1	CATHPNRGEFPGYTF
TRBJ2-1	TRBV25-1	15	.	CASRNSGDPYNEQFF
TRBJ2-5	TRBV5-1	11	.	CASSLEETQYF
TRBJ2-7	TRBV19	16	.	CASSPDRPFSSYEQYF
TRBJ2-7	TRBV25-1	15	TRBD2	CASSGGLAGTYEQYF
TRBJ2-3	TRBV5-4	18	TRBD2	CASSRGLAGAGGTDTQYF
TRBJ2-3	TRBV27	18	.	CASSVRSIQKPSTDTQYF
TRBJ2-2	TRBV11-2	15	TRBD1	CASSLGTGGHGELFF
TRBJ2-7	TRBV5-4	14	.	CASSLDGSSYEQYF
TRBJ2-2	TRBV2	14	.	CASSLEMVDGELFF
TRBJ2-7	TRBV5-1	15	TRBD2	CASSSGRVAGGPQYF
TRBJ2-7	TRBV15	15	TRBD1	CATSGNQGQGYEQYF
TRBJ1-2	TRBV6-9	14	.	CASSPGGGNYGYTF
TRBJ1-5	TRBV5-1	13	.	CASSLGPNQPQHF
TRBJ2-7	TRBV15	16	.	CATSTLGGGFFYEQYF
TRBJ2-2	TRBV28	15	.	CASREGLADTGELFF
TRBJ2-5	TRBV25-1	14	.	CASTDLNTEETQYF
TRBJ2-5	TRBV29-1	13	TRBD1	CSVSTGGWETQYF
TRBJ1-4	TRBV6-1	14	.	CASSGGKGGEKLFF
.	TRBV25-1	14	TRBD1	CASSGGDREYEQYF
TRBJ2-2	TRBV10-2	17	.	CASSELAGGPQGGELFF
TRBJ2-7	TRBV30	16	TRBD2	CAWSGLAGEKTYEQYF
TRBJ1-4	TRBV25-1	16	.	CASSESATVPNEKLFF
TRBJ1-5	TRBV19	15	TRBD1	CASTQTGLSNQPQHF
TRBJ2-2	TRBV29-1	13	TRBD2	CSVGLAGPGELFF
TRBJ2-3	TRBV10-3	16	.	CAISEAGIVGADTQYF
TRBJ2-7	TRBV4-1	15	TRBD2	CASSLTSGSPYEQYF
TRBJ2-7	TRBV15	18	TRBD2	CATRAGTSGRRGSYEQYF
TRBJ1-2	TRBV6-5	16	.	CASSYHGGGGDYGYTF
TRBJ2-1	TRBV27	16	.	CASSFVAVSSYNEQFF
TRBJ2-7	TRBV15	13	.	CATSTQSQYEQYF
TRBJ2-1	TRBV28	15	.	CASKLSGSSYNEQFF
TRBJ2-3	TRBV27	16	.	CASSSRRYLSTDTQYF
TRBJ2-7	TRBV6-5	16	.	CASSYSSGTLAYEQYF
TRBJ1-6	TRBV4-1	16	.	CASSQEPNRNYSPLHF
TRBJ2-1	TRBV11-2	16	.	CASSLQGFNSYNEQFF
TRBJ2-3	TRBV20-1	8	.	CSAKKPYF
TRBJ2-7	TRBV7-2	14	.	CASSLHRVNYEQYF
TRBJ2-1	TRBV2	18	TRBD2	CASSLTTWGRAVSDEQFF
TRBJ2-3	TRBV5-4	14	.	CASSLSWGTDTQYF
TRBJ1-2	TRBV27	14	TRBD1	CASRFAGGAQGYTF
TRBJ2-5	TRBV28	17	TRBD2	CASSLWTSGRTQETQYF
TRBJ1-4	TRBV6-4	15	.	CASSAGGGENEKLFF